The sequence of this TCR beta chain was determined in a study of regulatory T cells in long-lasting Graves disease. Arm-PCR with iRepertoire HTBI primers amplified the CDR3 regions for these TCR beta libraries. TCRdb called the multiplex PCR reads again in MiXCR, with one record for every CDR3 protein. This table has over 350,000 distinct CDR3 sequences, about 14% appearing once. This clonotype was counted ten times or more. Time point reported: newly diagnosed GD, antithyroid drugs for less than 3 months. Isolated PBMC RNA provided the starting material for the TCR library. Trimming took 4 bases from V and 2 from J, leaving 13 bases between them. Germline CDR1 is LGHDT and CDR2 is YNNKEL (reference sequence). CDR3 size: 15 residues. These records were also assigned to another study, of T cells in Graves' hyperthyroidism and ophthalmopathy.

This sequence originates from a woman aged 45-65 years with Graves disease. The chain combines TRBV3-1 with TRBJ2-3; D tentatively reads TRBD1 or TRBD2 (6 bases each). Material: peripheral blood mononuclear cells (PBMCs), obtained at new diagnosis, from a patient treated with antithyroid drugs. The CDR3 nucleotides read TGTGCCAGCAGCCCTGAACCGGGGGCCACAGATACGCAGTATTTT. Protein sequence: CASSPEPGATDTQYF.